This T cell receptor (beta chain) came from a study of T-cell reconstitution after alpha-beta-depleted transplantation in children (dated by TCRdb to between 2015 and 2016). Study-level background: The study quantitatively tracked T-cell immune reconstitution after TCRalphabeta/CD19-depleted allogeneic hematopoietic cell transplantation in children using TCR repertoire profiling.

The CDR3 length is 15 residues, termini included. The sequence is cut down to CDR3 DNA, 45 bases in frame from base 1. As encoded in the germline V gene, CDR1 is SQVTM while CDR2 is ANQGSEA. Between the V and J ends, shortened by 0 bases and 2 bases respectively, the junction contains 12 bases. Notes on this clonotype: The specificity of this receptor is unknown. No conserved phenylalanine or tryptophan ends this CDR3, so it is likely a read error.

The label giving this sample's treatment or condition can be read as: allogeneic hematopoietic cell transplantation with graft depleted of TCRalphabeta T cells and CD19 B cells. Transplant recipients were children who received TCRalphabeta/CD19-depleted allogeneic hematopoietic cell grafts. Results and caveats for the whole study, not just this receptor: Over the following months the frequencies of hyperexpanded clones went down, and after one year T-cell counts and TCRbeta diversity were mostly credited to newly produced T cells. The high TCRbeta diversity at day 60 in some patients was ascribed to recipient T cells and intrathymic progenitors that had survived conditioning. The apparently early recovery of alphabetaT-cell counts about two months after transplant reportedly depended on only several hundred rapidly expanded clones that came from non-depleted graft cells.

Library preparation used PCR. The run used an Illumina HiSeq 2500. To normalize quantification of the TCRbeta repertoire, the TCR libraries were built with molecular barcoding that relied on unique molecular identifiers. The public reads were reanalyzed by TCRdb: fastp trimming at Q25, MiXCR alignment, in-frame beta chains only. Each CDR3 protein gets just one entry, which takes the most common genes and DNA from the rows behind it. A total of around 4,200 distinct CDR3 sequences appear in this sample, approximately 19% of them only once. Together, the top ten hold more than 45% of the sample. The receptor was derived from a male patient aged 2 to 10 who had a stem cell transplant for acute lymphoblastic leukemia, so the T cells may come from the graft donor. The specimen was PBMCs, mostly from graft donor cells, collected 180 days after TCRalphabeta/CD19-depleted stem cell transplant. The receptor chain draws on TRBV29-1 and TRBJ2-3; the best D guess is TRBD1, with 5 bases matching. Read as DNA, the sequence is TGCAGCGTTGAAGACATGGGGCTACTCACAGATACGCAGTATTCT. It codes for CSVEDMGLLTDTQYS.